These T cell receptor beta chains were read from a single sample in a study of blood T cells in healthy people across ages. Via MiXCR, TCRdb re-called the 5' RACE reads, giving one row per CDR3 protein. There are some 760,000 distinct CDR3 sequences in the sample; 20% to 25% occur only once, and more than 8.5% lies in the top ten. This sample was also put to use in a study of T cells of mothers and their children.

Sequenced: blood. These receptors originate from a boy aged 5-17 years in good health. Each CDR3 is given with its conserved first and last residue. D genes are given only for firm matches. Rows may omit the clone size; those that give it use once, few, many or a size class.

TRBJ2-3	TRBV6-1	NA	NA	CASRLAPRTDTQYF	TGTGCCAGCCGCCTGGCACCCCGCACAGATACGCAGTATTTT
TRBJ1-3	TRBV7-9	once	NA	CASRDGGSPRNAIYF	TGTGCCAGCAGGGATGGGGGTAGCCCGCGAAACGCCATATATTTT
TRBJ2-1	TRBV12-3/TRBV12-4	few	TRBD2	CASTTSGGSSYNEQFF	TGTGCCAGCACTACCAGCGGGGGGAGTTCCTACAATGAGCAGTTCTTC
TRBJ1-4	TRBV6-5	NA	NA	CASRGTAEKLFF	TGTGCCAGCAGAGGAACAGCTGAAAAACTGTTTTTT
TRBJ2-7	TRBV11-2	NA	NA	CASRIIRQAKRGEQYF	TGTGCCAGCAGAATTATAAGACAGGCGAAAAGGGGCGAGCAGTACTTC
TRBJ2-7	TRBV29-1	NA	TRBD1	CSVERTGGDYEQYF	TGCAGCGTTGAAAGGACAGGGGGCGACTACGAGCAGTACTTC
TRBJ1-3	TRBV28	few	NA	CASKGGPSGNTIYF	TGTGCCAGCAAGGGGGGCCCCTCTGGAAACACCATATATTTT
TRBJ1-4	TRBV3-1	few	NA	CASSLFGGDSGEKLFF	TGTGCCAGCAGCCTCTTCGGCGGGGACTCAGGCGAAAAACTGTTTTTT
TRBJ2-1	TRBV4-3	NA	NA	CASSQDIREHNEQFF	TGCGCCAGCAGCCAAGATATCAGAGAACACAATGAGCAGTTCTTC
TRBJ2-5	TRBV10-2	few	NA	CASRPWTSKKTQYF	TGCGCCAGCAGACCCTGGACTTCCAAGAAAACCCAGTACTTC
TRBJ2-7	TRBV20-1	NA	TRBD2	CSARGLAGSGEQYF	TGCAGTGCTAGAGGGCTAGCGGGGTCGGGCGAGCAGTACTTC
TRBJ2-3	TRBV29-1	few	NA	CSSRSGTDTQYF	TGCAGCTCACGATCAGGAACAGATACGCAGTATTTT
TRBJ2-7	TRBV20-1	few	NA	CSARVRGAGEQYF	TGCAGTGCTAGAGTACGGGGGGCAGGCGAGCAGTACTTC
TRBJ1-4	TRBV15	few	NA	CATSDLRERYEKLFF	TGTGCCACCAGCGACCTCCGGGAGCGATACGAAAAACTGTTTTTT
TRBJ2-5	TRBV5-5	NA	TRBD1	CASSAEGQLRETQYF	TGTGCCAGCAGCGCCGAGGGACAGCTTCGGGAGACCCAGTACTTC
TRBJ2-3	TRBV7-6	NA	TRBD2	CASSLAGGSDSQYF	TGTGCCAGCAGCTTAGCGGGGGGGTCCGATTCGCAGTATTTT
TRBJ2-3	TRBV6-2/TRBV6-3	NA	TRBD2	CASRIPGLGSDTQYF	TGTGCCAGCAGGATACCGGGACTAGGGTCAGATACGCAGTATTTT
TRBJ2-7	TRBV5-1	few	NA	CASSLAPGASYEQYF	TGCGCCAGCAGCTTGGCCCCGGGGGCCTCCTACGAGCAGTACTTC
TRBJ2-5	TRBV13	NA	NA	CASSLDPGGETQYF	TGTGCCAGCAGCTTAGACCCGGGCGGAGAGACCCAGTACTTC
TRBJ2-5	TRBV3-1	NA	NA	CASSAGREGGPQYF	TGTGCCAGCAGCGCCGGCAGGGAAGGTGGTCCCCAGTACTTC
TRBJ1-2	TRBV11-2	NA	NA	CASSYPAVNYGYTF	TGTGCCAGCAGCTATCCGGCGGTTAACTATGGCTACACCTTC
TRBJ2-1	TRBV3-1	NA	TRBD2	CASSDVVAGVNEQFF	TGTGCCAGCAGTGACGTGGTAGCGGGAGTAAATGAGCAGTTCTTC
TRBJ1-4	TRBV19	NA	NA	CASSQASNEKLFF	TGTGCCAGTAGTCAGGCCTCAAATGAAAAACTGTTTTTT
TRBJ1-1	TRBV7-9	NA	NA	CASSSRVGMNTEAFF	TGTGCCAGCAGCTCCAGGGTTGGGATGAACACTGAAGCTTTCTTT
TRBJ2-7	TRBV7-3	NA	NA	CASSLNGGNYEQYF	TGTGCCAGCAGCTTAAACGGGGGAAACTACGAGCAGTACTTC
TRBJ2-1	TRBV3-1	NA	NA	CASSALESYNEQFF	TGTGCCAGCAGCGCCCTGGAAAGCTACAATGAGCAGTTCTTC